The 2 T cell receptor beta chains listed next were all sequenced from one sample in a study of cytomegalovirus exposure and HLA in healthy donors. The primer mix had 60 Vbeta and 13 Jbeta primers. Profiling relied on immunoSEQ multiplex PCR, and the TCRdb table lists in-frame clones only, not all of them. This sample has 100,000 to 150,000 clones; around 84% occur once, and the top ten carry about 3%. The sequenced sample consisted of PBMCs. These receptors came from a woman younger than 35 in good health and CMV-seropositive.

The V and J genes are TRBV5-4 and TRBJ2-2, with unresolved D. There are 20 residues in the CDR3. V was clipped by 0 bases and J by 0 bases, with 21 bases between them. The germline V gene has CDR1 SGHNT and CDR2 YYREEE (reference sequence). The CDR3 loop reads CASSLGGAANLFANTGELFF. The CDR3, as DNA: TGTGCCAGCAGCTTGGGAGGTGCCGCGAACTTGTTCGCGAACACCGGGGAGCTGTTTTTT.

In nucleotides, the CDR3 is TGTGCCAGCAGCGTAGCTGGGAGGGAGACAGATACGCAGTATTTT. Its translation is CASSVAGRETDTQYF. This chain connects TRBV9 to TRBJ2-3; 7 bases line up with TRBD2. The CDR3 has 15 amino acids. The V segment lost 0 bases and the J segment 3 bases; nucleotides outside the gene matches: 4. CDR1 is SGDLS and CDR2 is YYNGEE in the germline V gene.